This entry concerns a single TCR beta chain. Its recognized antigen is unknown. Per-base qualities were not stored, and no clone one base away is much larger. The library came from PCR. The reads were generated on an Illumina HiSeq 2500. To normalize quantification of the TCRbeta repertoire, the TCR libraries were built with molecular barcoding that relied on unique molecular identifiers. Starting from the raw public reads, TCRdb applied fastp trimming at Q25, assembled clones with MiXCR and retained in-frame beta chains. Every entry covers one CDR3 protein and lists the most common genes and DNA from its rows. This sample holds 400,000 to 500,000 distinct CDR3 sequences; about a tenth were observed only once. The ten largest clonotypes hold roughly 6% of the sample. Counted from cysteine to phenylalanine, this CDR3 has 15 amino acids. Only the CDR3 DNA stays, 45 bases, in frame from base 1. Based on the germline V gene, the CDR1 and CDR2 sequences are SGHNT and YENEEA. Trimming costs V 5 bases and J 0 bases, and their ends lie 11 bases apart.

This sample stems from a study of T-cell reconstitution after alpha-beta-depleted transplantation in children (dated by TCRdb to the mid-2010s). About the investigation overall: T-cell immune reconstitution after TCRalphabeta/CD19-depleted allogeneic hematopoietic cell transplantation in children was quantitatively tracked in the study by means of TCR repertoire profiling.

Recombination connected TRBV11-3 to TRBJ2-1; TRBD2 could be the D gene, as 5 bases match. The sample consisted of PBMCs from the stem cell graft donor, taken from the stem cell graft. This receptor was obtained from a human donor who donated a stem cell graft to a child with acute myeloid leukemia. This receptor carries the CDR3 CASSKDSSSYNEQFF. The sequenced DNA is TGTGCCAGCAGCAAGGACTCAAGCTCCTACAATGAGCAGTTCTTC.